What follows are 5 T cell receptor beta chains derived from one specimen sequenced in a study of response to subunit inactivated influenza vaccine. Via MiXCR, TCRdb re-called the RT-PCR reads, giving one row per CDR3 protein. The repertoire consists of 500,000 to 750,000 distinct CDR3 sequences, with 12% to 15% occurring once and the leading ten covering around 10%. The sample consisted of PBMCs from blood, taken about 12 days after vaccination. These receptors were obtained from a man aged 45-65 years who received an inactivated influenza vaccine.

In its sample, this clonotype was seen a few times. This rearrangement joins TRBV6-2 or TRBV6-3 to TRBJ2-1, with a weak D call TRBD1 (6 bases). From germline, CDR1 is MNHEY and CDR2 SVGEGT. The V and J ends lost 7 bases and 3 bases respectively, with 16 bases between them. This CDR3 comprises 15 residues. The CDR3 spells CASISRDIHYNEQFF. In DNA form, the CDR3 reads TGTGCCAGCATAAGCCGGGACATACACTACAATGAGCAGTTCTTC.

This clonotype was counted once. The gene calls are TRBV4-3 and TRBJ1-4; the D gene is possibly TRBD1 (6 bases). Germline values: CDR1 LGHNA, CDR2 YSLEER. This CDR3 has 15 amino acids. Between the trimmed V and J ends, which lost 1 base and 4 bases, there was a span of 10 bases. CDR3 loop: CASSQADSRNEKLFF. The CDR3 coding sequence is TGCGCCAGCAGCCAAGCGGACAGTCGTAATGAAAAACTGTTTTTT.

This clonotype was seen only a few times. This chain connects TRBV20-1 to TRBJ2-7; D not certain. Trimming stripped 4 bases from V and 3 bases from J, with 10 bases between. The length of the CDR3 is 12 residues. From germline, CDR1 is DFQATT and CDR2 SNEGSKA (reference sequence). The CDR3 nucleotides are TGCAGTGCTACTCCAGCTATCTACGAGCAGTACTTC. Translated, it gives CSATPAIYEQYF.

The chain carries TRBV7-8 and TRBJ2-7, with TRBD1 matching over 7 bases. J was trimmed by 9 bases and V by 2 bases; bases with no gene match: 10. The germline CDR1 and CDR2 sequences are SGHVS and FQNEAQ. CDR3 length: 14 amino acids. CDR3 sequence reads: CASSLRDRSLGQYF. The CDR3 DNA reads as TGTGCCAGCAGCTTACGGGACAGATCCCTCGGGCAGTACTTC.

The chain uses TRBV4-3 and TRBJ1-4; 8 bases match TRBD1. CDR3 length: 15 residues. Germline CDR1 is LGHNA and CDR2 is YSLEER. Unmatched junction bases numbered 3, after V lost 2 bases and J lost 4 bases. Here the CDR3 DNA reads TGCGCCAGCAGCCAACAGGGGGCGGATAATGAAAAACTGTTTTTT. Amino acids: CASSQQGADNEKLFF.